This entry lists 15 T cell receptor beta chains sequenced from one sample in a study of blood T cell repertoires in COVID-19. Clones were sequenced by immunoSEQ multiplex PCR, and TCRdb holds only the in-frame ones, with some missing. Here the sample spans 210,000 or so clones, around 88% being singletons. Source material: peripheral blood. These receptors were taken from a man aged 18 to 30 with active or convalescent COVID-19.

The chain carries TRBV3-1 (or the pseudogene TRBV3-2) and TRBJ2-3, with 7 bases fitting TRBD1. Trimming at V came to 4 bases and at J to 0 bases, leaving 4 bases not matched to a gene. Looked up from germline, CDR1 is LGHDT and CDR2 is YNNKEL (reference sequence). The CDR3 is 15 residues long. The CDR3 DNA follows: TGTGCCAGCAGCCCCCGACAGGGAAGCACAGATACGCAGTATTTT. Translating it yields CASSPRQGSTDTQYF.

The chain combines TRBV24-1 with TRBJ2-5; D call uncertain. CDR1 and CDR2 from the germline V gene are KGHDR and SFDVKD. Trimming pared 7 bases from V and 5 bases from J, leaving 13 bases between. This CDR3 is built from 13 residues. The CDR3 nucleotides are TGTGCCACCAGCCTGATGGGCGCGGAGACCCAGTACTTC. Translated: CATSLMGAETQYF.

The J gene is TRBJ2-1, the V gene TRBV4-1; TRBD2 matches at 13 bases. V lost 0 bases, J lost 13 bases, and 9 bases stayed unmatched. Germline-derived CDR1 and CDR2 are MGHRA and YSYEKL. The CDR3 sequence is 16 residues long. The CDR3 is CASSQDPGLAGVRQFF. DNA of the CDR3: TGCGCCAGCAGCCAAGACCCAGGACTAGCGGGAGTTCGTCAGTTCTTC.

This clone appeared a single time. For the CDR3, the DNA is TGTGCCAGCAGGGGGACACCGAACACTGAAGCTTTCTTT. Translating gives CASRGTPNTEAFF. The chain joins TRBV28 to TRBJ1-1; maybe TRBD1 (6 bases). Trimming stripped 6 bases from V and 1 base from J, with 9 bases between. Germline V gene lookup returns CDR1 MDHEN and CDR2 SYDVKM. The CDR3 extends over 13 amino acids.

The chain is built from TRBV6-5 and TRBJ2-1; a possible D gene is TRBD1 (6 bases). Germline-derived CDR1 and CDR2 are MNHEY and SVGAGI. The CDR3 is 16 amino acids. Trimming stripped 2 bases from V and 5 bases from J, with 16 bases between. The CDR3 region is CASSYSSGVGNNEQFF. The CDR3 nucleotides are TGTGCCAGCAGTTACAGTTCAGGGGTTGGTAACAATGAGCAGTTCTTC.

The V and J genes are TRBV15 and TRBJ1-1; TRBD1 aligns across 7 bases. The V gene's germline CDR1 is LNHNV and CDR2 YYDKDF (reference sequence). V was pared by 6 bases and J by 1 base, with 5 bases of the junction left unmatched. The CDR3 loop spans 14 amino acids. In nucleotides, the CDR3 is TGTGCCACCAGGACACAGGGGAAGAACACTGAAGCTTTCTTT. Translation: CATRTQGKNTEAFF.

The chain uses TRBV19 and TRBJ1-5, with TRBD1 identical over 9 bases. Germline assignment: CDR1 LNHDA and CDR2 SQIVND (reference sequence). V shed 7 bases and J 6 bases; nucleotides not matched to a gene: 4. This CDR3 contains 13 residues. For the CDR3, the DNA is TGTGCCAGTATCGGGACAGGGCCTCAGCCCCAGCATTTT. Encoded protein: CASIGTGPQPQHF.

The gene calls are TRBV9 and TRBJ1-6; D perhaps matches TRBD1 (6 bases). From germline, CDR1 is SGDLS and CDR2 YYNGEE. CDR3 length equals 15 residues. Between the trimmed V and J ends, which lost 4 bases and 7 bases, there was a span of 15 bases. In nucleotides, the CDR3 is TGTGCCAGCAGCAAGGGGGTAACCCAAAATTCACCCCTCCACTTT. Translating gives CASSKGVTQNSPLHF. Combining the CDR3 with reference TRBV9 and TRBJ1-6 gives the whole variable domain DSGVTQTPKHLITATGQRVTLRCSPRSGDLSVYWYQQSLDQGLQFLIQYYNGEERAKGNILERFSAQQFPDLHSELNLSSLELGDSALYFCASSKGVTQNSPLHFGNGTRLTVT.

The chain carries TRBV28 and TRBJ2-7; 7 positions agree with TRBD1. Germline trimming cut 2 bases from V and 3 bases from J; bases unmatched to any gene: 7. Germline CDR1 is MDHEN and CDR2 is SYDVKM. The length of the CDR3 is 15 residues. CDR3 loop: CASSLPPTGLYEQYF. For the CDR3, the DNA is TGTGCCAGCAGTTTACCGCCGACAGGGCTCTACGAGCAGTACTTC. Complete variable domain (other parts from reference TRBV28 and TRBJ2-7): DVKVTQSSRYLVKRTGEKVFLECVQDMDHENMFWYRQDPGLGLRLIYFSYDVKMKEKGDIPEGYSVSREKKERFSLILESASTNQTSMYLCASSLPPTGLYEQYFGPGTRLTVT.

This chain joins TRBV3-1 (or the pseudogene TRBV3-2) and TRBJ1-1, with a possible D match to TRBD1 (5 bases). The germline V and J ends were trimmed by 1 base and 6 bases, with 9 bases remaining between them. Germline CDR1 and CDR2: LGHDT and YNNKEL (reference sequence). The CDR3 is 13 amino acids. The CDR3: CASSQAWGAEAFF. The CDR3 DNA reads TGTGCCAGCAGCCAAGCATGGGGCGCTGAAGCTTTCTTT.

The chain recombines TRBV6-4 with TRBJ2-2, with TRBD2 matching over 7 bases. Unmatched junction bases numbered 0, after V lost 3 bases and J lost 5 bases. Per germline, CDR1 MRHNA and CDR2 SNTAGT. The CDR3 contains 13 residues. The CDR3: CASSERETGELFF. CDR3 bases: TGTGCCAGCAGTGAGCGGGAGACCGGGGAGCTGTTTTTT.

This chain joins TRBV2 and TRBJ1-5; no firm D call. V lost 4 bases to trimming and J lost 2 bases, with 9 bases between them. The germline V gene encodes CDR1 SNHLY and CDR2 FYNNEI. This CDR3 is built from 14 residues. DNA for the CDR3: TGTGCCAGCAGTGTTGGACTAGGCAATCAGCCCCAGCATTTT. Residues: CASSVGLGNQPQHF.

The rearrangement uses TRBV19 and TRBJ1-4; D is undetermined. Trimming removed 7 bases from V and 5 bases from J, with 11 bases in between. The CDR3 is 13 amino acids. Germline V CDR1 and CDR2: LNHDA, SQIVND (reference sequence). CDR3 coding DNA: TGTGCCAGTACACAGCACTTAAATGAAAAACTGTTTTTT. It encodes CASTQHLNEKLFF.

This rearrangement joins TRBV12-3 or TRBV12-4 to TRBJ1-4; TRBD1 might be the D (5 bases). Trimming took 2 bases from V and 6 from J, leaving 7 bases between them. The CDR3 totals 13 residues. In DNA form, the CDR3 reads TGTGCCAGCAGTTTAACGACAGATGAAAAACTGTTTTTT. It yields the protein CASSLTTDEKLFF.

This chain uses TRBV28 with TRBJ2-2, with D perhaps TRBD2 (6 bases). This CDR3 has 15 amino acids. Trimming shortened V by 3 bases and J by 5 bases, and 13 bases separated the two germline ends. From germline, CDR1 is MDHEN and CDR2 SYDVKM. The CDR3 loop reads CASSLGGGWTGELFF. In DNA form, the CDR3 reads TGTGCCAGCAGTTTGGGGGGAGGCTGGACCGGGGAGCTGTTTTTT.